Here is one T cell receptor beta chain with its context. Antigen: not known. These data are taken from a study of shared clonotypes between healthy human individuals. Regarding the study as a whole: About 4.5% of naive CD4 clonotypes were common to four donors.

The CDR3 spans 13 residues. Trimming took off 4 bases at V and 0 bases at J, with 7 bases between the two ends. Germline-derived CDR1 and CDR2 are SGHNT and YYREEE (reference sequence). Each donor was a Caucasian adult residing in Nashville, Tennessee. Authors' processing steps: Junction-only immunoSEQ sequences carried no quality scores, so filtering differed. Data came from immunoSEQ multiplex PCR; TCRdb stores just in-frame clones and leaves some out. Clone size and the V and J calls come from that table; the DNA yielded D and trimming. This sample has hundreds of thousands of clones, with around four fifths found just once.

The sequencing sample was made of memory CD4+ T cells sorted from blood. Subset of the sample: CD45RA-negative fraction. This sequence joins TRBV5-4 and TRBJ1-2; a possible D gene is TRBD1 (5 bases). This sequence originates from a woman aged 25 to 39 in good health. The CDR3 DNA reads as TGTGCCAGCAGCCTGGGGGCTAACTATGGCTACACCTTC. This sequence encodes CASSLGANYGYTF.